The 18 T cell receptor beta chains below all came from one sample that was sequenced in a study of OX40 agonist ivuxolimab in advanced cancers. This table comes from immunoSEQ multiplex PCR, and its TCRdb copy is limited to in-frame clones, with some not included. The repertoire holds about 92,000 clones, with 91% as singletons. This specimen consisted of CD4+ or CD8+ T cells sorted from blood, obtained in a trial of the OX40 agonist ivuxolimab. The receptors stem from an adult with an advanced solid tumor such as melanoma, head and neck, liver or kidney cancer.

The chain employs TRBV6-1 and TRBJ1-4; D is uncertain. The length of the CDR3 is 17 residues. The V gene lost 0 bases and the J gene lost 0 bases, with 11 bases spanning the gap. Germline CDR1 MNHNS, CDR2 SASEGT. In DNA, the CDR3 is TGTGCCAGCAGTGAAGCGCGCAGCCGTGCAACTAATGAAAAACTGTTTTTT. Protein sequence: CASSEARSRATNEKLFF.

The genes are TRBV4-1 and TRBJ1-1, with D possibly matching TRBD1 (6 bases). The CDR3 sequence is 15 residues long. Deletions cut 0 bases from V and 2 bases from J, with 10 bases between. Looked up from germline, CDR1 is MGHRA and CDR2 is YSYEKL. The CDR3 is CASSQDSGVNTEAFF. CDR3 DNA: TGCGCCAGCAGCCAAGATTCAGGGGTCAACACTGAAGCTTTCTTT.

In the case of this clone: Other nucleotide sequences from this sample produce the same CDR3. CDR3: CASSLAVRGETQYF. CDR3 DNA: TGTGCCAGCAGCTTAGCGGTTCGTGGTGAGACCCAGTACTTC. The rearrangement uses TRBV7-2 and TRBJ2-5; no clear D gene. Trimming took 0 bases from V and 5 from J, leaving 10 bases between them. CDR3 length: 14 amino acids. Germline V CDR1 and CDR2: SGHTA, FQGNSA.

CDR3 DNA sequence: TGTGCCAGCAGCACGCCGGGACAGGGTTATGGCTACACCTTC. Its translation is CASSTPGQGYGYTF. This chain uses TRBV7-8 with TRBJ1-2; 9 bases align to TRBD1. J lost 5 bases, V lost 5 bases, and 6 bases had no gene match. The CDR3 contains 14 residues. In germline, CDR1 is SGHVS, CDR2 FQNEAQ. Drawing the rest from reference TRBV7-8 and TRBJ1-2, the complete variable domain is GAGVSQSPRYKVAKRGQDVALRCDPISGHVSLFWYQQALGQGPEFLTYFQNEAQLDKSGLPSDRFFAERPEGSVSTLKIQRTQQEDSAVYLCASSTPGQGYGYTFGSGTRLTVV.

DNA of the CDR3: TGTGCCAGTAGTACGGGTGGGGGGCGTCAGCCCCAGCATTTT. Amino acids: CASSTGGGRQPQHF. The rearrangement links TRBV19 to TRBJ1-5; possible D gene TRBD1, 6 bases. The CDR3 contains 14 residues. Germline V gene lookup returns CDR1 LNHDA and CDR2 SQIVND (reference sequence). V shed 4 bases and J shed 6 bases, with 13 bases lying between them.

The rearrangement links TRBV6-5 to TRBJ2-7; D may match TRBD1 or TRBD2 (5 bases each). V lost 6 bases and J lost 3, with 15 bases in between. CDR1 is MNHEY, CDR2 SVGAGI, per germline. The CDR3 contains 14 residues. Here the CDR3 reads CASRPSRDLYEQYF. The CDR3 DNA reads TGTGCCAGCAGGCCCTCCAGGGACCTCTACGAGCAGTACTTC.

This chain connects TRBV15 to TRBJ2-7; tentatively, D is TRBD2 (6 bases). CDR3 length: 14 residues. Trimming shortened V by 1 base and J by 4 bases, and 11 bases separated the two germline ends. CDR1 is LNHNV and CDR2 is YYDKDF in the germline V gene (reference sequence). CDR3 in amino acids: CATSRALASYEQYF. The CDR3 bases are TGTGCCACCAGCAGAGCGCTAGCGTCGTACGAGCAGTACTTC.

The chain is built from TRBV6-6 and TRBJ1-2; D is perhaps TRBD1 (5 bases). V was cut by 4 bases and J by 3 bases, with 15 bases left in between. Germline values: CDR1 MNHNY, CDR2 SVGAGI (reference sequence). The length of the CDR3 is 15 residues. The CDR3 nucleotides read TGTGCCAGCAGTTCAGGGCGGGGGAGGGACTATGGCTACACCTTC. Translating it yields CASSSGRGRDYGYTF.

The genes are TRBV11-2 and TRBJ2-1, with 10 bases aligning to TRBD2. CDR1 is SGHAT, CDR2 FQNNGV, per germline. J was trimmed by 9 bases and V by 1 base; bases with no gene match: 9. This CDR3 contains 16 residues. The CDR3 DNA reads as TGTGCCAGCAGCTTAGTCGTCCTAGCGGGAGTCCCTGAGCAGTTCTTC. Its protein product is CASSLVVLAGVPEQFF.

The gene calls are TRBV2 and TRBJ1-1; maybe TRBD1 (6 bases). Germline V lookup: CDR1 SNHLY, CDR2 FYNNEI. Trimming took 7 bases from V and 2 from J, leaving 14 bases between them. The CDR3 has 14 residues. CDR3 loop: CASTRGTLNTEAFF. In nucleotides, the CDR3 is TGTGCCAGCACCAGAGGGACACTTAACACTGAAGCTTTCTTT.

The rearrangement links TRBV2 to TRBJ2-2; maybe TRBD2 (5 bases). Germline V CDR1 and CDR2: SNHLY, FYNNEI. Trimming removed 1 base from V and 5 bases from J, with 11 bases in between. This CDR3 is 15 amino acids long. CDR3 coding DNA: TGTGCCAGCAGTGAAGGACCGAGGGTTACCGGGGAGCTGTTTTTT. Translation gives CASSEGPRVTGELFF.

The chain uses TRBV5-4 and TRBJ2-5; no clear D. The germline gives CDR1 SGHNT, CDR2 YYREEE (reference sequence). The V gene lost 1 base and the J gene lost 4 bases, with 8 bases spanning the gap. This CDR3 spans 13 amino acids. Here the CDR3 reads CASSLRMGETQYF. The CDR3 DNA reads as TGTGCCAGCAGCTTGAGGATGGGAGAGACCCAGTACTTC.

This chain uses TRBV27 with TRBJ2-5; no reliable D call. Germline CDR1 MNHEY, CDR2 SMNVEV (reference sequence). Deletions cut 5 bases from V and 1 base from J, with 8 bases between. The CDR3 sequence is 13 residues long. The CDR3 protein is CASSPQTQETQYF. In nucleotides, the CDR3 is TGTGCCAGCAGTCCACAGACCCAAGAGACCCAGTACTTC.

The CDR3 coding sequence is TGTGCCAGCAGTTACCCCGGGACCTCTGGAAACACCATATATTTT. It encodes CASSYPGTSGNTIYF. This chain links TRBV6-6 with TRBJ1-3, with a possible D match to TRBD1 (5 bases). V lost 2 bases and J lost 0, with 8 bases in between. CDR3 length: 15 amino acids. The V gene's germline CDR1 is MNHNY and CDR2 SVGAGI (reference sequence).

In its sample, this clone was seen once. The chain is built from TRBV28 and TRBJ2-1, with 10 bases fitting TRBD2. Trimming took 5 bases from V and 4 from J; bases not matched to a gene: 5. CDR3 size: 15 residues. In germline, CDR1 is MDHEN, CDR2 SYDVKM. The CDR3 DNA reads TGTGCCAGCAGTGTCTGGACTAGCGGTTACAATGAGCAGTTCTTC. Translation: CASSVWTSGYNEQFF.

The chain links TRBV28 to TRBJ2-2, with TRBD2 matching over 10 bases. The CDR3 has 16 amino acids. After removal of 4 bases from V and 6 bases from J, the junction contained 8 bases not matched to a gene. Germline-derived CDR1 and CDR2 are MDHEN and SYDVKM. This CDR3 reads CASSSSSGRRSGELFF. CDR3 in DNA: TGTGCCAGCAGTTCCTCTAGCGGGAGAAGGTCCGGGGAGCTGTTTTTT.

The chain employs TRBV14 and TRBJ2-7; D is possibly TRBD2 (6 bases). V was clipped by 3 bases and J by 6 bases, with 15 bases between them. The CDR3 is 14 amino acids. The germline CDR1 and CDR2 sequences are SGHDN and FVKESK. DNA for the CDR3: TGTGCCAGCAGCCACCCGGGAGAGCGTCTCGAGCAGTACTTC. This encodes CASSHPGERLEQYF.

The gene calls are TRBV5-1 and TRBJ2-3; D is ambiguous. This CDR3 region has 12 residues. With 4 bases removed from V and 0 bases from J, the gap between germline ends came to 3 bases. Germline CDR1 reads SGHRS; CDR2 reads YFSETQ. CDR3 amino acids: CASSGSTDTQYF. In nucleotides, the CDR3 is TGCGCCAGCAGCGGTAGCACAGATACGCAGTATTTT.